This TCR beta chain derives from a study of blood T cells in healthy people across ages. Germline CDR1 is MGHRA and CDR2 is YSYEKL. Trimming removed 4 bases from V and 2 bases from J, with 15 bases in between. CDR3 size: 15 residues. A J-beta primer mix and a sample-barcoded 5' primer were used in a second PCR of roughly 6 to 11 cycles. TCRdb redid the calling of the 5' RACE reads with MiXCR, one entry per CDR3 protein. This sample carries about 930,000 distinct CDR3 sequences, almost 30% of them seen once, and the ten largest clones take around 9.6%. The same sample was also used in a study of T cells of mothers and their children. This second report adds: The study found thymic selection shapes TCR recombination output similarly in related and unrelated pairs.

Sequencing input: blood. The chain combines TRBV4-1 with TRBJ2-7, with TRBD1 as a possible D gene (6 bases). The receptor's source is a woman in her thirties or forties in good health. The CDR3 coding sequence is TGCGCCAGCAGCCGGCTGGACAGCAGGGCCTACGAGCAGTACTTC. This encodes CASSRLDSRAYEQYF.